This T cell receptor (beta chain) was recorded in a study of shared clonotypes between healthy human individuals. Study overall: A few men and a couple of women, aged 18 to 49, were donors. CD8 memory received one plate per donor, CD8 naive two, CD4 memory three and CD4 naive three.

The CDR3 consists of 10 residues. Per the germline V gene, CDR1 is SQVTM and CDR2 is ANQGSEA. V gave up 4 bases and J gave up 7 bases, with 7 bases separating them. A word on this clone: Antigen specificity is unknown.

Assay used: immunoSEQ multiplex PCR; TCRdb lists only in-frame clones, some missing. The sample records millions of clones, 85% to 95% being singletons. Whole-study results and caveats: Across a handful of donors, naive CD4 shared 5% to 6%, naive CD8 less than 4%, memory CD4 2.3%, memory CD8 0.4% to 0.5%.

Sequencing used naive CD4+ T cells sorted from blood. Described subset: CD45RA+ positively selected. This sequence was found in a young man in good health. This sequence joins TRBV29-1 and TRBJ1-1; D gene ambiguous. In nucleotides, the CDR3 is TGCAGCGTTGGAGAACTTGAAGCTTTCTTT. Amino acid sequence: CSVGELEAFF.